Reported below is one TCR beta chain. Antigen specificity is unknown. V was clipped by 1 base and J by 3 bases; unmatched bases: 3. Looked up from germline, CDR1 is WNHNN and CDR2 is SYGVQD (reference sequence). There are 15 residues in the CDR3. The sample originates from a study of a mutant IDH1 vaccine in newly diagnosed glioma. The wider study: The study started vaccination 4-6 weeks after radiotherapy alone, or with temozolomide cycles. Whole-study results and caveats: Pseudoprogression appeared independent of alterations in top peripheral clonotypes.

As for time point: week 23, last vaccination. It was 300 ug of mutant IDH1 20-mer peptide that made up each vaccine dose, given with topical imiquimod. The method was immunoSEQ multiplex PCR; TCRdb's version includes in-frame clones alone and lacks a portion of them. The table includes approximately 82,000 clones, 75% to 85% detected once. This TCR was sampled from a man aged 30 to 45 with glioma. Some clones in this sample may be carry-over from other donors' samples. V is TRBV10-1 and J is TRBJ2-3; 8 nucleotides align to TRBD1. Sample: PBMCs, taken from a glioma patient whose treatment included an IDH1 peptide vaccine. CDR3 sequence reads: CASSEYGQGTDTQYF. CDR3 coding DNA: TGCGCCAGCAGTGAGTACGGACAGGGTACAGATACGCAGTATTTT.